This is a list of T cell receptor beta chains from one sample in a study of T cells in Graves' hyperthyroidism and ophthalmopathy. TCRdb used MiXCR to reprocess the multiplex PCR reads, holding one entry per CDR3 protein. The repertoire has about 640,000 distinct CDR3 sequences, about 20% of them found once; the top ten carry approximately 30%. Specimen: blood. The receptor source for this set is a man between 25 and 39 years old with Graves' ophthalmopathy. Each CDR3 is given with its conserved first and last residue. A D gene is named only where the DNA matches it firmly. Clone size is given for some rows only: seen once, a few or many times, or a class if the clone is expanded.

V	size	D	J	CDR3	DNA
TRBV10-3	.	.	TRBJ1-5	CAISERSGQPQHF	TGTGCCATCAGTGAGAGGTCAGGTCAGCCCCAGCATTTT
TRBV5-6	.	.	TRBJ2-7	CASSQLTARSYEQYF	TGTGCCAGCAGCCAACTGACTGCACGCTCGTACGAGCAGTACTTC
TRBV11-2	many	TRBD2	TRBJ2-3	CASSFSGGPEDTQYF	TGTGCCAGCAGCTTTTCGGGAGGGCCCGAAGATACGCAGTATTTT
TRBV11-2	few	.	TRBJ2-3	CASNHPPQDTQYF	TGTGCCAGCAACCACCCCCCCCAAGATACGCAGTATTTT
TRBV18	.	.	TRBJ2-4	CASSLDSGIQYF	TGTGCCAGCTCGCTGGACTCGGGCATTCAGTACTTC
TRBV10-3	many	.	TRBJ2-7	CAIRDSYEQYF	TGTGCCATCAGGGACAGCTACGAGCAGTACTTC
TRBV9	.	.	TRBJ2-1	CASSVQLVSSYNEQFF	TGTGCCAGCAGCGTACAACTAGTTTCTTCCTACAATGAGCAGTTCTTC
TRBV7-9	few	.	TRBJ2-7	CASSRGGESYEQYF	TGTGCCAGCAGCCGCGGAGGGGAATCCTACGAGCAGTACTTC
TRBV6-6	.	TRBD1	TRBJ2-5	CASSYSGDSQETQYF	TGTGCCAGCAGTTACTCTGGGGACAGCCAAGAGACCCAGTACTTC
TRBV6-2/TRBV6-3	once	.	TRBJ1-1	CASSLTRGSTEALF	TGTGCCAGCAGCCTCACGAGGGGGAGCACTGAAGCTCTCTTT
TRBV11-2	.	.	TRBJ2-5	CASSLVFASEETQYF	TGTGCCAGCAGCTTAGTATTCGCCTCAGAGGAGACCCAGTACTTC
TRBV6-1	few	.	TRBJ2-7	CATRDDGDHEQYF	TGTGCCACCCGGGATGATGGCGACCACGAGCAGTACTTC
TRBV18	many	.	TRBJ2-7	CASSPGTPSYEQYF	TGTGCCAGCTCACCCGGGACACCATCCTACGAGCAGTACTTC
TRBV5-1	many	TRBD2	TRBJ2-1	CASSHKRASGASYNEQFF	TGCGCCAGCAGCCACAAACGGGCTAGCGGGGCTTCCTACAATGAGCAGTTCTTC
TRBV2	many	.	TRBJ1-2	CASSDRAKVDGYTF	TGTGCCAGCAGTGACAGGGCTAAAGTAGATGGCTACACCTTC
TRBV6-1	once	.	TRBJ2-7	CASSEGRVPTYEQYF	TGTGCCAGCAGTGAAGGGAGGGTCCCAACCTACGAGCAGTACTTC
TRBV11-2	.	.	TRBJ1-6	CASSLAEGGYSPLHF	TGTGCCAGCAGCTTAGCTGAGGGAGGGTATTCACCCCTCCACTTT
TRBV11-2	many	.	TRBJ2-3	CASSFRGRPTDTQYF	TGTGCCAGCAGCTTCAGGGGCAGGCCTACAGATACGCAGTATTTT
TRBV28	many	.	TRBJ1-1	CASRKDRLNTEAFF	TGTGCCAGCAGAAAGGACCGATTGAACACTGAAGCTTTCTTT
TRBV20-1	few	TRBD2	TRBJ2-7	CSARERRTSGRGEQYF	TGCAGTGCTAGAGAGCGGCGGACTAGCGGGAGGGGGGAGCAGTACTTC
TRBV28	.	TRBD2	TRBJ2-7	CASSGTSDNEQYF	TGTGCCAGTTCCGGGACTAGCGACAACGAGCAGTACTTC
TRBV27	.	TRBD1	TRBJ1-1	CASSEGQGDNTEAFF	TGTGCCAGCAGTGAGGGACAGGGTGACAACACTGAAGCTTTCTTT
TRBV28	many	TRBD1	TRBJ2-1	CASGQAYYNEQFF	TGTGCCAGTGGACAGGCCTATTACAATGAGCAGTTCTTC
TRBV25-1	few	TRBD2	TRBJ2-7	CAISEGASGTYEQYF	TGTGCCATCAGTGAGGGGGCTAGCGGGACTTACGAGCAGTACTTC
TRBV3-1	few	TRBD2	TRBJ2-7	CASSPQGLAGGRQYF	TGTGCCAGCAGCCCTCAGGGACTAGCGGGAGGCCGGCAGTACTTC
TRBV29-1	few	TRBD1	TRBJ2-5	CSARLWTGGLSFQETQYF	TGCAGCGCGCGACTGTGGACAGGGGGCTTGAGTTTCCAAGAGACCCAGTACTTC
TRBV2	many	.	TRBJ1-2	CASSAGVNYGYTF	TGTGCCAGCAGCGCAGGGGTCAACTATGGCTACACCTTC
TRBV3-1	many	.	TRBJ1-1	CASSPAMDTEAFF	TGTGCCAGCAGCCCGGCAATGGACACTGAAGCTTTCTTT
TRBV7-2	.	.	TRBJ2-3	CASSLPVRDTQYF	TGTGCCAGCAGCTTGCCCGTTAGGGATACGCAGTATTTT
TRBV24-1	many	TRBD2	TRBJ2-7	CATSVHEAGVDEQYF	TGTGCCACCAGTGTTCATGAAGCGGGAGTTGACGAGCAGTACTTC
TRBV4-1	few	TRBD1	TRBJ2-2	CASSQVGQGRTGELFF	TGCGCCAGCAGCCAAGTGGGACAGGGGAGGACCGGGGAGCTGTTTTTT
TRBV2	many	TRBD2	TRBJ2-3	CASRGSGRGTDTQYF	TGTGCCAGCAGGGGTAGCGGGAGAGGCACAGATACGCAGTATTTT
TRBV7-3	.	TRBD1	TRBJ2-2	CASSLKAWTGDTGELFF	TGTGCCAGCAGCTTAAAAGCCTGGACAGGGGACACCGGGGAGCTGTTTTTT
TRBV3-1	.	.	TRBJ2-1	CASSQASEQFF	TGTGCCAGCAGCCAAGCGAGTGAGCAGTTCTTC
TRBV11-2	many	.	TRBJ1-1	CASSLESPENTEAFF	TGTGCCAGCAGCCTGGAATCACCCGAAAACACTGAAGCTTTCTTT
TRBV6-2/TRBV6-3	.	.	TRBJ1-2	CASSYPDSHGYTF	TGTGCCAGCAGTTACCCAGACAGTCATGGCTACACCTTC
TRBV24-1	.	.	TRBJ2-3	CATSDRDTQYF	TGTGCCACCAGTGATCGTGATACGCAGTATTTT
TRBV7-3	.	.	TRBJ1-5	CASSQGQGQPQHF	TGCGCCAGCAGCCAAGGTCAAGGTCAGCCCCAGCATTTT
TRBV5-1	.	.	TRBJ2-3	CASSQGTFSDTQYF	TGCGCCAGCAGCCAGGGGACATTTTCAGATACGCAGTATTTT
TRBV27	few	TRBD2	TRBJ2-1	CASSYSGAGPSYNEQFF	TGTGCCAGCAGTTACAGCGGAGCGGGACCCTCCTACAATGAGCAGTTCTTC
TRBV24-1	.	.	TRBJ2-1	CATSDFSGGDYNEQFF	TGTGCCACCAGTGATTTCTCCGGTGGCGACTACAATGAGCAGTTCTTC
TRBV20-1	.	TRBD2	TRBJ2-7	CSARVGLARDEQYF	TGCAGTGCTAGAGTGGGACTAGCTCGAGACGAGCAGTACTTC
TRBV30	.	.	TRBJ1-5	CAWSVGGTGLREQPQHF	TGTGCCTGGAGTGTAGGGGGAACCGGGCTCCGGGAGCAGCCCCAGCATTTT
TRBV11-2	few	TRBD2	TRBJ2-1	CASSLEGLAGIYNEQFF	TGTGCCAGCAGCTTAGAGGGGCTAGCGGGGATTTACAATGAGCAGTTCTTC
TRBV28	many	.	TRBJ1-1	CASSLAGDMNTEAFF	TGTGCCAGCAGTCTGGCAGGTGATATGAACACTGAAGCTTTCTTT
TRBV4-1	few	.	TRBJ2-5	CASSQAGFAKGETQYF	TGCGCCAGCAGCCAAGCAGGCTTCGCCAAGGGAGAGACCCAGTACTTC
TRBV9	.	.	TRBJ2-3	CASSASQVAIHTDTQYF	TGTGCCAGCAGCGCCTCACAGGTCGCGATACACACAGATACGCAGTATTTT
TRBV9	.	TRBD2	TRBJ2-1	CASSVGSGTSYNEQFF	TGTGCCAGCAGCGTAGGTAGCGGGACCTCCTACAATGAGCAGTTCTTC
TRBV12-3/TRBV12-4	few	TRBD1	TRBJ1-3	CASSISGTVPGNTIYF	TGTGCCAGCAGTATCTCCGGGACAGTCCCTGGAAACACCATATATTTT